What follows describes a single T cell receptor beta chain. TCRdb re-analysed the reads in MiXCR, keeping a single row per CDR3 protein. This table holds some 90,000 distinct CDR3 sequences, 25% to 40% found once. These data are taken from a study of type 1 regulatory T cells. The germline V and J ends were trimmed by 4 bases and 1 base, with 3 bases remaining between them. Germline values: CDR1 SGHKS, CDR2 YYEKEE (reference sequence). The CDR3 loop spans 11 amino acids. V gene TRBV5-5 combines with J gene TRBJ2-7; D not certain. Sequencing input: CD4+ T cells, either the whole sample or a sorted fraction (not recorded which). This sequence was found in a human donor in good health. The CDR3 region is CASSGSYEQYF. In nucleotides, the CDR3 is TGTGCCAGCAGCGGTTCCTACGAGCAGTACTTC.